The 9 T cell receptor beta chains in this list originate from one sample, sequenced in a study of blood T cell repertoires in COVID-19 (dated by TCRdb to between 2020 and 2021). The library came from the immunoSEQ multiplex PCR assay. The immuneACCESS repertoire file appears here via TCRdb, limited to in-frame rearrangements. These files lack a portion of the clones; in checked studies, under half of the deficit traces to unresolved V genes, and the cause of the others is not known. This sample has around 100,000 clones in its table, and approximately 90% of those were observed once. The ten largest account for roughly 1.9% of the sample. Sequences were obtained from peripheral blood. All receptors come from a man aged 45 to 65 with active COVID-19.

V is TRBV6-6 and J is TRBJ2-1, with no clear D. The V gene's germline CDR1 is MNHNY and CDR2 SVGAGI (reference sequence). This CDR3 spans 17 amino acids. V was cut by 5 bases and J by 2 bases, with 19 bases left in between. CDR3 nucleotide sequence: TGTGCCAGCAGTCCTTTTATGACACTCGACGCCTACAATGAGCAGTTCTTC. It is translated as CASSPFMTLDAYNEQFF.

The V call is TRBV5-5, the J call TRBJ1-3; 7 positions agree with TRBD1. There are 16 residues in the CDR3. From germline, CDR1 is SGHKS and CDR2 YYEKEE (reference sequence). The J segment lost 0 bases and the V segment lost 3 bases, leaving 6 bases of the junction unmatched. The CDR3 loop reads CASSSRGGPSGNTIYF. For the CDR3, the DNA is TGTGCCAGCAGCTCCCGAGGGGGCCCCTCTGGAAACACCATATATTTT.

This chain uses TRBV5-6 with TRBJ2-7, with D unresolved. Germline V gives CDR1 SGHDT, CDR2 YYEEEE. The CDR3 sequence is 11 residues long. Trimming shortened V by 5 bases and J by 4 bases, and 7 bases separated the two germline ends. In DNA form, the CDR3 reads TGTGCCAGCAGTTCGGAGTACGAGCAGTACGTC. Its protein is CASSSEYEQYV.

The rearrangement uses TRBV5-6 and TRBJ2-2, with D perhaps TRBD2 (5 bases). The CDR3 runs to 14 residues. V lost 5 bases, J lost 5 bases, and 13 bases lay in between. Germline values: CDR1 SGHDT, CDR2 YYEEEE. CDR3 in amino acids: CASRWRAVTGELFF. CDR3 sequence (DNA): TGTGCCAGCAGGTGGCGGGCGGTTACCGGGGAGCTGTTTTTT. Supplemented by reference TRBV5-6 and TRBJ2-2, the full variable domain reads DAGVTQSPTHLIKTRGQQVTLRCSPKSGHDTVSWYQQALGQGPQFIFQYYEEEERQRGNFPDRFSGHQFPNYSSELNVNALLLGDSALYLCASRWRAVTGELFFGEGSRLTVL.

The V gene is TRBV5-1, the J gene TRBJ2-7; 7 positions match TRBD2. V lost 4 bases and J lost 0; bases outside the gene matches: 10. This CDR3 contains 16 residues. CDR1 and CDR2 (germline): SGHRS, YFSETQ. The CDR3 spells CASSQRPSGLSYEQYF. CDR3 nucleotides: TGCGCCAGCAGCCAAAGGCCTAGCGGTCTCTCCTACGAGCAGTACTTC.

The rearrangement joins TRBV5-6 to TRBJ1-2; no clear D. The CDR3 is 13 amino acids. Trimming pared 0 bases from V and 4 bases from J, leaving 7 bases between. Germline loops: CDR1 SGHDT, CDR2 YYEEEE. CDR3 sequence: CASSLGGGYGYTF. DNA for the CDR3: TGTGCCAGCAGCTTGGGAGGTGGCTATGGCTACACCTTC.

The chain has TRBV4-2 and TRBJ2-1; 7 bases map to TRBD2. J was trimmed by 10 bases and V by 0 bases; bases with no gene match: 3. Germline V gene lookup returns CDR1 LGHNA and CDR2 YNFKEQ. The CDR3 is made up of 13 amino acids. Here the CDR3 reads CASSQENSGEQFF. CDR3 in DNA: TGTGCCAGCAGCCAAGAAAATAGCGGGGAGCAGTTCTTC.

Worth noting for this clone: The junction differs from germline at one of its ends, possibly a read error. The chain recombines TRBV5-1 with TRBJ1-5, with 9 bases lining up with TRBD1. Germline V gene lookup returns CDR1 SGHRS and CDR2 YFSETQ. The CDR3 has 15 residues. The CDR3 sequence: CASSLGTGSDQPQHF. For the CDR3, the DNA is TGCGCCAGCAGTTTGGGGACAGGGTCGGATCAGCCCCAGCATTTT.

The chain joins TRBV18 to TRBJ2-1; D ambiguous. The CDR3 covers 15 residues. The V end lost 2 bases, the J end lost 7 bases, and 15 bases lay between the germline ends. In germline, CDR1 is KGHSH, CDR2 LQKENI. This chain's CDR3 is CASSPGLVGRNEQFF. The CDR3 DNA sequence: TGTGCCAGCTCACCAGGCCTAGTGGGTCGGAATGAGCAGTTCTTC.